A selection of T cell receptor beta chains follows, all from one sample in a study of T-cell memory formation after mild COVID-19. TCRdb fed the 5' RACE reads into MiXCR, producing one record per CDR3 protein. The sample lists a few hundred thousand distinct CDR3 sequences, 20% to 25% occurring once. Specimen: PBMCs or a T cell subset sorted from them (not recorded which). The origin of the receptors is a man aged 18 to 30 who had mild COVID-19 (a few samples of this study predate the infection). Cell type and time point are not known. CDR3s include the opening cysteine and the closing phenylalanine or tryptophan. Each record gives: CDR3 length, V gene, J gene, clone size, D gene, CDR3 DNA, CDR3 protein. D genes are given only for firm matches. Expanded clones get a size class; other rows say once, few or many, or leave the size out.

length: 14
V: TRBV5-1
J: TRBJ1-4
size: .
D: TRBD1
DNA: TGCGCCAGCAGCCGGGACAGGGGGCGGGAAAAACTGTTTTTT
CDR3: CASSRDRGREKLFF

length: 14
V: TRBV6-6
J: TRBJ1-2
size: few
D: .
DNA: TGTGCCAGCAGCCTCCGGGCTTACAAGTATGGCTACACCTTC
CDR3: CASSLRAYKYGYTF

length: 15
V: TRBV11-2
J: TRBJ2-1
size: .
D: .
DNA: TGTGCCAGCAGCTCAGACCGGGACCGGATCTATGAGCAGTTCTTC
CDR3: CASSSDRDRIYEQFF

length: 14
V: TRBV7-2
J: TRBJ2-7
size: .
D: .
DNA: TGTGCCAGCAGCGCCCAGACAGGTACCTACGAGCAGTACTTC
CDR3: CASSAQTGTYEQYF

length: 16
V: TRBV3-1
J: TRBJ2-3
size: .
D: .
DNA: TGTGCCAGCAGCCAAGCAGCAGGGGTTGGTACAGATACGCAGTATTTT
CDR3: CASSQAAGVGTDTQYF

length: 13
V: TRBV12-3/TRBV12-4
J: TRBJ1-3
size: .
D: .
DNA: TGTGCCAGCATTCGAGCCGGAGGAAACACCATATATTTT
CDR3: CASIRAGGNTIYF

length: 12
V: TRBV5-5
J: TRBJ1-1
size: many
D: .
DNA: TGTGCCAGCAGCTTTGAGGACACTGAAGCTTTCTTT
CDR3: CASSFEDTEAFF

length: 14
V: TRBV12-5
J: TRBJ2-7
size: few
D: TRBD1
DNA: TGTGCTAGGACCAGGGACAGGCAAGCCTACGAGCAGTACTTC
CDR3: CARTRDRQAYEQYF

length: 18
V: TRBV18
J: TRBJ2-4
size: .
D: TRBD1
DNA: TGTGCCAGCTCACCATTTTTGGTGGGCAGAGAGGGGGCAGGCATTCAGTACTTC
CDR3: CASSPFLVGREGAGIQYF

length: 17
V: TRBV12-3/TRBV12-4
J: TRBJ2-2
size: .
D: TRBD2
DNA: TGTGCCAGCAGTTCTTGGACTAGCGGGGCCCACACCGGGGAGCTGTTTTTT
CDR3: CASSSWTSGAHTGELFF

length: 15
V: TRBV7-9
J: TRBJ2-5
size: .
D: TRBD1
DNA: TGTGCCACCCAAAGAACAGGGGGCGGGCAAGAGACCCAGTACTTC
CDR3: CATQRTGGGQETQYF

length: 16
V: TRBV6-1
J: TRBJ1-3
size: .
D: .
DNA: TGTGCCAGCAGTGAAAAGACCTTGACCTCTGGAAACACCATATATTTT
CDR3: CASSEKTLTSGNTIYF

length: 19
V: TRBV12-5
J: TRBJ1-1
size: .
D: .
DNA: TGTGCTAGTGGCTCTTTGCCGGGTCATTCAGCGAGAGGGAACACTGAAGCTTTCTTT
CDR3: CASGSLPGHSARGNTEAFF

length: 13
V: TRBV5-1
J: TRBJ2-3
size: few
D: TRBD2
DNA: TGCGCCAGCCACCGGGGGGGCTCAGATACGCAGTATTTT
CDR3: CASHRGGSDTQYF